One and the same sample provided the 24 T cell receptor beta chains below, sequenced in a study of T cells in Graves' hyperthyroidism and ophthalmopathy (dated by TCRdb to between 2019 and 2020). The library was prepared using multiplex PCR. Reads for this sample came from an Illumina HiSeq 2000. The TCR beta CDR3 regions were amplified from the RNA transcripts. The TCR CDR3 was subjected to a first round of RT-PCR using the HTBI primer set and the Qiagen OneStep RT-PCR kit. The public reads were quality trimmed at Q25 with fastp and then assembled into clones with MiXCR by TCRdb, keeping productive beta chains. Identical CDR3 proteins give one entry, which carries the most common genes and DNA. This sample has fewer than 650,000 distinct CDR3 sequences in its table, and 14% of those were observed once. In total, the top ten clones hold around 14% of the sample. Sequencing was done on a sample of blood. The receptors here all came from a middle-aged woman with Graves' hyperthyroidism.

Regarding this clonotype: With a much larger clone just one base away, this may be a read error. The final CDR3 position lacks the conserved phenylalanine or tryptophan, pointing to a likely read error. This chain uses TRBV3-1 with TRBJ2-2, with D perhaps TRBD2 (5 bases). Germline V lookup: CDR1 LGHDT, CDR2 YNNKEL (reference sequence). The CDR3 loop spans 15 amino acids. Trimming removed 2 bases at V and 4 bases at J, with 11 bases between. CDR3 nucleotide sequence: TGTGCCAGCAGCCAATCGGGGTTGGCCACCGGGGAGCTGTTTTAT. Protein sequence: CASSQSGLATGELFY.

This clonotype was seen at least ten times. The chain has TRBV12-3 or TRBV12-4 and TRBJ1-2, with D maybe TRBD1 (5 bases). This CDR3 spans 12 amino acids. V lost 6 bases and J 4 bases, leaving 9 bases between the germline ends. The chain's CDR3 is CASSDSPYGYTF. CDR3 coding DNA: TGTGCCAGCAGCGACAGCCCCTATGGCTACACCTTC.

In its sample, this clonotype was seen many times. J is TRBJ1-5 and V is TRBV20-1, with a possible D match to TRBD1 (6 bases). Trimming stripped 3 bases from V and 4 bases from J, with 16 bases between. The CDR3 is 15 residues long. CDR1 and CDR2 (germline): DFQATT, SNEGSKA (reference sequence). The CDR3: CSASALRGTNQPQHF. CDR3 nucleotide sequence: TGCAGTGCTAGCGCTCTCAGGGGTACTAATCAGCCCCAGCATTTT.

Turning to this clonotype: A read error is likely, as this CDR3 ends without the conserved phenylalanine or tryptophan. The rearrangement uses TRBV28 and TRBJ2-4, with a weak D call TRBD2 (5 bases). In germline, CDR1 is MDHEN, CDR2 SYDVKM. This CDR3 has 17 amino acids. V lost 7 bases to trimming and J lost 0 bases, with 19 bases between them. CDR3 sequence (DNA): TGTGCCAGCACTCCTAGCTTATCACACCCAGCCAAAAACATTCAGTACCTC. Its protein is CASTPSLSHPAKNIQYL.

Ten or more counts support this clonotype. The rearrangement joins TRBV11-2 to TRBJ2-3; 9 bases fit TRBD2. The trim removed 3 bases at V and 0 bases at J, leaving 1 base unmatched. Per the germline V gene, CDR1 is SGHAT and CDR2 is FQNNGV. This CDR3 comprises 15 residues. The CDR3 DNA follows: TGTGCCAGCAGCTTTAGCGGGAGTAGCACAGATACGCAGTATTTT. Residues: CASSFSGSSTDTQYF.

Only a few counts were recorded for this clonotype. The gene calls are TRBV7-9 and TRBJ2-7; 7 bases agree with TRBD1. This CDR3 contains 12 residues. Germline V gives CDR1 SEHNR, CDR2 FQNEAQ (reference sequence). The CDR3 sequence is CATDTGAVEQYF. Here the CDR3 DNA reads TGTGCGACAGATACAGGGGCGGTTGAGCAGTACTTC. The full variable domain, its missing parts supplied by reference TRBV7-9 and TRBJ2-7, is DTGVSQNPRHKITKRGQNVTFRCDPISEHNRLYWYRQTLGQGPEFLTYFQNEAQLEKSRLLSDRFSAERPKGSFSTLEIQRTEQGDSAMYLCATDTGAVEQYFGPGTRLTVT.

The rearrangement links TRBV6-1 to TRBJ2-1, with TRBD2 identical over 7 bases. Per germline, CDR1 MNHNS and CDR2 SASEGT. CDR3 size: 14 residues. With V trimmed by 7 bases and J by 1 base, 4 bases remained unmatched. CDR3 DNA: TGTGCCAGCAATACTAGCGTATCCTACAATGAGCAGTTCTTC. Protein sequence: CASNTSVSYNEQFF.

The sample holds one count of this clonotype. The chain employs TRBV7-6 and TRBJ1-4; the D gene is possibly TRBD1 (6 bases). The CDR3 is 15 residues long. Germline loops: CDR1 SGHVS, CDR2 FNYEAQ. Trimming shortened V by 5 bases and J by 4 bases, and 14 bases separated the two germline ends. The CDR3 DNA is TGTGCCAGCAGCCCTTATGGCAGGGGTAATGAAAAACTGTTTTTT. Its protein is CASSPYGRGNEKLFF.

Ten or more counts support this clonotype. The chain uses TRBV7-2 and TRBJ1-1; no definite D call. CDR1 SGHTA and CDR2 FQGNSA come from the germline V gene. Trimming took 6 bases from V and 7 from J, leaving 15 bases between them. The CDR3 sequence is 13 residues long. CDR3 coding DNA: TGTGCCAGCAGTCCCGGCAGGCGGAATGAAGCTTTCTTT. Its protein is CASSPGRRNEAFF.

This clonotype occurred many times. V is TRBV5-1 and J is TRBJ2-7; 10 nucleotides match TRBD1. CDR3 length: 14 residues. V gave up 4 bases and J gave up 5 bases; unmatched junction bases: 6. Germline V gives CDR1 SGHRS, CDR2 YFSETQ. For the CDR3, the DNA is TGCGCCAGCAGCGAAGGACAGGGGGTTAACGAGCAGTACTTC. The encoded protein is CASSEGQGVNEQYF. The complete variable domain, with remaining parts taken from reference TRBV5-1 and TRBJ2-7, reads KAGVTQTPRYLIKTRGQQVTLSCSPISGHRSVSWYQQTPGQGLQFLFEYFSETQRNKGNFPGRFSGRQFSNSRSEMNVSTLELGDSALYLCASSEGQGVNEQYFGPGTRLTVT.

This chain links TRBV20-1 with TRBJ1-2, with TRBD1 as a possible D gene (5 bases). This CDR3 has 16 amino acids. V dropped 4 bases and J dropped 0 bases, with 18 bases sitting between them. Germline CDR1 is DFQATT and CDR2 is SNEGSKA (reference sequence). CDR3 loop: CSANSLQGRANYGYTF. CDR3 DNA: TGCAGTGCTAACTCCCTCCAGGGCCGGGCTAACTATGGCTACACCTTC.

This clonotype was picked up many times. The V call is TRBV6-1, the J call TRBJ1-5; TRBD1 agrees at 7 bases. The CDR3 is 15 residues long. Trimming cost V 8 bases and J 0 bases; bases outside gene matches: 7. Germline-derived CDR1 and CDR2 are MNHNS and SASEGT. The CDR3 nucleotides are TGTGCCAGCGGTCGGACAGGCTATAGCAATCAGCCCCAGCATTTT. Translating gives CASGRTGYSNQPQHF.

In this sample, this clonotype turned up many times. V is TRBV7-9 and J is TRBJ2-1; no definite D call. The CDR3 is 17 amino acids. The V end lost 1 base, the J end lost 4 bases, and 17 bases lay between the germline ends. Germline V gene lookup returns CDR1 SEHNR and CDR2 FQNEAQ (reference sequence). The CDR3 region is CASSLVLSHSEYNEQFF. The CDR3, as DNA: TGTGCCAGCAGCTTAGTTTTGTCGCACAGCGAATACAATGAGCAGTTCTTC.

This clonotype showed up many times. The CDR3 coding sequence is TGCAGTGCTCGACAGGGCCCTAATTCACCCCTCCACTTT. As protein: CSARQGPNSPLHF. V gene TRBV20-1 combines with J gene TRBJ1-6; the match to TRBD1 covers 7 bases. After removal of 5 bases from V and 6 bases from J, the junction contained 4 bases not matched to a gene. This CDR3 has 13 amino acids. Germline V gives CDR1 DFQATT, CDR2 SNEGSKA (reference sequence).

This clonotype was detected many times. V usage is TRBV20-1 and J usage is TRBJ2-7; no reliable D call. V lost 5 bases, J lost 1 base, and 12 bases lay in between. The germline gives CDR1 DFQATT, CDR2 SNEGSKA (reference sequence). This CDR3 comprises 13 residues. This CDR3 is CSAQSDRSYEQYF. Here the CDR3 DNA reads TGCAGTGCTCAATCTGACCGATCCTACGAGCAGTACTTC.

This clonotype has a count of ten or more. The chain uses TRBV28 and TRBJ1-1, with D uncertain. CDR1 MDHEN and CDR2 SYDVKM come from the germline V gene. V lost 2 bases, J lost 8 bases, and 6 bases lay in between. The CDR3 totals 11 residues. The CDR3 loop reads CASSLRVEAFF. For the CDR3, the DNA is TGTGCCAGCAGTTTAAGAGTGGAAGCTTTCTTT. The entire variable domain, with the rest obtained from reference TRBV28 and TRBJ1-1, is as follows: DVKVTQSSRYLVKRTGEKVFLECVQDMDHENMFWYRQDPGLGLRLIYFSYDVKMKEKGDIPEGYSVSREKKERFSLILESASTNQTSMYLCASSLRVEAFFGQGTRLTVV.

This clonotype came up a few times. The CDR3 DNA reads as TGCGCCAGCAGCCCTCGGGGAACAGGAGAGACCCAGTACTTC. It encodes CASSPRGTGETQYF. The J gene is TRBJ2-5, the V gene TRBV5-1, with D perhaps TRBD1 or TRBD2 (5 bases each). The germline V and J ends were trimmed by 4 bases and 4 bases, with 14 bases remaining between them. The CDR3 has 14 residues. Germline CDR1 reads SGHRS; CDR2 reads YFSETQ.

This clonotype was picked up many times. The chain joins TRBV11-2 to TRBJ2-2; D remains ambiguous. Trimming cost V 2 bases and J 4 bases, with 8 bases left between them. The V gene's germline CDR1 is SGHAT and CDR2 FQNNGV. The length of the CDR3 is 14 residues. CDR3 region: CASSLPRATGELFF. The CDR3, as DNA: TGTGCCAGCAGCTTACCTCGGGCCACCGGGGAGCTGTTTTTT. The full variable domain, its missing parts supplied by reference TRBV11-2 and TRBJ2-2, is EAGVAQSPRYKIIEKRQSVAFWCNPISGHATLYWYQQILGQGPKLLIQFQNNGVVDDSQLPKDRFSAERLKGVDSTLKIQPAKLEDSAVYLCASSLPRATGELFFGEGSRLTVL.

The chain uses TRBV9 and TRBJ2-2; 10 bases agree with TRBD2. V lost 6 bases and J lost 4; bases outside the gene matches: 9. Germline CDR1 reads SGDLS; CDR2 reads YYNGEE. The CDR3 runs to 16 residues. The CDR3 reads CASTRSLAGVTGELFF. CDR3 DNA: TGTGCCAGCACCCGATCTCTAGCGGGAGTCACCGGGGAGCTGTTTTTT.

There are many counts of this clonotype. V and J are TRBV12-3 or TRBV12-4 and TRBJ2-3; no firm D call. The CDR3 has 12 amino acids. V was pared by 7 bases and J by 0 bases, with 5 bases between. The CDR3 is CASTFSTDTQYF. As DNA, the CDR3 is TGTGCCAGCACCTTTAGCACAGATACGCAGTATTTT.

This clonotype was observed at least ten times. V gene TRBV27 combines with J gene TRBJ2-2; 10 positions agree with TRBD1. CDR1 is MNHEY and CDR2 is SMNVEV in the germline V gene (reference sequence). The CDR3 has 16 amino acids. The V segment lost 3 bases and the J segment 7 bases; nucleotides outside the gene matches: 8. CDR3 sequence reads: CASSFLGQGIGGELFF. The CDR3 bases are TGTGCCAGCAGTTTTTTGGGACAGGGGATTGGCGGGGAGCTGTTTTTT.

There are many counts of this clonotype. V usage is TRBV18 and J usage is TRBJ2-3; D not resolved. V was shortened by 1 base and J by 2 bases, with 7 bases between the two germline ends. Germline loops: CDR1 KGHSH, CDR2 LQKENI. The CDR3 has 14 residues. As DNA, the CDR3 is TGTGCCAGCTCACCACAGGCTCTCACAGATACGCAGTATTTT. Protein product: CASSPQALTDTQYF. The variable domain in full, with the rest retrieved from reference TRBV18 and TRBJ2-3, is NAGVMQNPRHLVRRRGQEARLRCSPMKGHSHVYWYRQLPEEGLKFMVYLQKENIIDESGMPKERFSAEFPKEGPSILRIQQVVRGDSAAYFCASSPQALTDTQYFGPGTRLTVL.

This clonotype was seen ten or more times. This rearrangement joins TRBV6-6 to TRBJ2-7; no clear D gene. This CDR3 is built from 19 residues. CDR1 is MNHNY, CDR2 SVGAGI, per germline (reference sequence). The V gene lost 0 bases and the J gene lost 0 bases, with 21 bases spanning the gap. CDR3 region: CASSYSFSGGKLSSYEQYF. Here the CDR3 DNA reads TGTGCCAGCAGTTACTCTTTCTCAGGCGGAAAGTTAAGCTCCTACGAGCAGTACTTC.

This clonotype was counted many times. This chain's CDR3 is CASSLGVQGHEQYF. The CDR3 DNA reads TGCGCCAGCAGCTTGGGGGTACAGGGCCACGAGCAGTACTTC. V gene TRBV5-1 combines with J gene TRBJ2-7; TRBD1 is a possible D gene (6 bases). The germline V gene has CDR1 SGHRS and CDR2 YFSETQ. V dropped 0 bases and J dropped 5 bases, with 12 bases sitting between them. This CDR3 has 14 residues.